The 11 T cell receptor beta chains below were found in one sample sequenced in a study of blood T cell repertoires in COVID-19 (dated by TCRdb to about 2020). The library came from the immunoSEQ multiplex PCR assay. TCRdb provides this immuneACCESS table in a form limited to in-frame rearrangements. Some clones are lacking; in checked studies, under half of them reflect an unresolved V gene, and why the rest are absent is not known. In this sample the table shows around 98,000 clones, 70% to 90% of which occur a single time. The biggest ten clones account for roughly 4.3% of the sample. Specimen: peripheral blood. These receptors were obtained from a man between 65 and 80 years old with acute or convalescent COVID-19.

This clone was observed a handful of times. This sequence joins TRBV30 and TRBJ2-3; 11 nucleotides agree with TRBD2. V shed 1 base, J shed 0 bases, and the junction held 6 bases outside the gene matches. The germline gives CDR1 GTSNPN, CDR2 SVGIG (reference sequence). This CDR3 region has 17 residues. CDR3 protein: CAWSGLGLADSTDTQYF. CDR3 coding DNA: TGTGCCTGGAGTGGATTGGGACTAGCGGATAGCACAGATACGCAGTATTTT.

This chain joins TRBV27 and TRBJ1-1; the match to TRBD1 covers 10 bases. This CDR3 contains 14 residues. Germline V gene lookup returns CDR1 MNHEY and CDR2 SMNVEV (reference sequence). V trimming: 7 bases; J trimming: 4 bases; junction bases outside the gene matches: 6. For the CDR3, the DNA is TGTGCCAGCACCCCGACAGGGGGCTTCACTGAAGCTTTCTTT. This encodes CASTPTGGFTEAFF.

The chain carries TRBV4-2 and TRBJ1-4; D is undetermined. CDR1 and CDR2 (germline): LGHNA, YNFKEQ. The CDR3 extends over 14 amino acids. V was shortened by 0 bases and J by 7 bases, with 9 bases between the two germline ends. CDR3 residues: CASSQEQWPEKLFF. DNA of the CDR3: TGTGCCAGCAGCCAAGAACAGTGGCCTGAAAAACTGTTTTTT.

In this sample, this clone turned up a few times. The genes are TRBV19 and TRBJ1-1; TRBD1 aligns across 11 bases. The V segment lost 7 bases and the J segment 1 base; nucleotides outside the gene matches: 8. Germline V lookup: CDR1 LNHDA, CDR2 SQIVND (reference sequence). The CDR3 is 16 residues long. CDR3 bases: TGTGCCAGTAACTCGGACAGGGGGCGCTGGAACACTGAAGCTTTCTTT. Protein product: CASNSDRGRWNTEAFF. Supplemented by reference TRBV19 and TRBJ1-1, the full variable domain reads DGGITQSPKYLFRKEGQNVTLSCEQNLNHDAMYWYRQDPGQGLRLIYYSQIVNDFQKGDIAEGYSVSREKKESFPLTVTSAQKNPTAFYLCASNSDRGRWNTEAFFGQGTRLTVV.

CDR3 nucleotide sequence: TGCGCCAGCAGCTCGGACATGAACACTGAAGCTTTCTTT. Amino acids: CASSSDMNTEAFF. The rearrangement joins TRBV4-1 to TRBJ1-1; D may be TRBD1 (5 bases). The CDR3 is 13 residues long. Trimming removed 5 bases at V and 0 bases at J, with 7 bases between. Germline CDR1 is MGHRA and CDR2 is YSYEKL.

The chain carries TRBV6-5 and TRBJ2-2; D gene ambiguous. Germline assignment: CDR1 MNHEY and CDR2 SVGAGI. Trimming cost V 6 bases and J 2 bases, with 10 bases left between them. The CDR3 contains 14 residues. CDR3 residues: CASRGQVNTGELFF. As DNA, the CDR3 is TGTGCCAGCAGAGGTCAGGTCAACACCGGGGAGCTGTTTTTT.

This chain uses TRBV2 with TRBJ1-1; 8 positions agree with TRBD1. Looked up from germline, CDR1 is SNHLY and CDR2 is FYNNEI. Trimming removed 4 bases from V and 4 bases from J; junction bases left unmatched: 8. CDR3 length: 15 amino acids. The CDR3 nucleotides read TGTGCCAGCAGTGGACGGACAGGGTGGAGCACTGAAGCTTTCTTT. It is translated as CASSGRTGWSTEAFF.

The count of this clone is one. CDR3 DNA sequence: TGTGCCAGCAGCCCGAGGGGGCAGCCCCAGCATTTT. This encodes CASSPRGQPQHF. J is TRBJ1-5 and V is TRBV7-9, with D perhaps matching TRBD1 (6 bases). Trimming took 5 bases from V and 7 from J, leaving 9 bases between them. The germline CDR1 and CDR2 sequences are SEHNR and FQNEAQ (reference sequence). The CDR3 consists of 12 residues.

The chain is built from TRBV18 and TRBJ1-2, with 8 bases aligning to TRBD1. This CDR3 region has 16 residues. Germline V gene lookup returns CDR1 KGHSH and CDR2 LQKENI. The trim removed 1 base at V and 5 bases at J, leaving 9 bases unmatched. The CDR3 nucleotides are TGTGCCAGCTCACCACAAACCGGGACAGGCCCTTATGGCTACACCTTC. Its protein product is CASSPQTGTGPYGYTF. Supplemented by reference TRBV18 and TRBJ1-2, the full variable domain reads NAGVMQNPRHLVRRRGQEARLRCSPMKGHSHVYWYRQLPEEGLKFMVYLQKENIIDESGMPKERFSAEFPKEGPSILRIQQVVRGDSAAYFCASSPQTGTGPYGYTFGSGTRLTVV.

The V call is TRBV14, the J call TRBJ1-5; D is uncertain. In germline, CDR1 is SGHDN, CDR2 FVKESK. V shed 3 bases and J shed 7 bases, with 10 bases lying between them. The CDR3 is 13 residues long. The CDR3 here is CASSHLGGQPQHF. The CDR3 DNA sequence: TGTGCCAGCAGCCACTTGGGAGGCCAGCCCCAGCATTTT.

V is TRBV2 and J is TRBJ1-2; unclear D gene. V was pared by 8 bases and J by 2 bases, with 15 bases between. This CDR3 region has 14 residues. Germline CDR1 reads SNHLY; CDR2 reads FYNNEI. The CDR3, as DNA: TGTGCCAGCTGGCGAGGGAGATGGAACTATGGCTACACCTTC. The encoded protein is CASWRGRWNYGYTF.